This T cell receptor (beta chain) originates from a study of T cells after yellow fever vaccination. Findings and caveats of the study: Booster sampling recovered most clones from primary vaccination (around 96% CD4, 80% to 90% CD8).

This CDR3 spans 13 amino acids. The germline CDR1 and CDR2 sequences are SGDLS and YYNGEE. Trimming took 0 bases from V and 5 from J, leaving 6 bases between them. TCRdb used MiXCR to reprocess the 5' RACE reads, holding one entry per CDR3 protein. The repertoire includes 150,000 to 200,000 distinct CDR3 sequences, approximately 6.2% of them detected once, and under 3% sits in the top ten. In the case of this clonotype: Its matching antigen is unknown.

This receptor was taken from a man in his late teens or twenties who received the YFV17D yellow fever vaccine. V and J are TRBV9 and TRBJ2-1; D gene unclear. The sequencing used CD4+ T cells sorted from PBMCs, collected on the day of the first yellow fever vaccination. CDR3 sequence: CASSVGRDNEQFF. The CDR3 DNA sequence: TGTGCCAGCAGCGTAGGTCGTGACAATGAGCAGTTCTTC.